This entry features one T cell receptor (beta chain) sequence. What it binds is unknown. These data originate in a study of CD8+ T cells in alopecia areata. Reverse transcription of extracted RNA yielded cDNA, which provided the sequencing template. The assay was immunoSEQ multiplex PCR, and TCRdb's table has in-frame clones only and misses some. Among hundreds of thousands of clones listed, roughly 57% were seen once. CDR3 size: 12 residues. Germline assignment: CDR1 GTSNPN and CDR2 SVGIG (reference sequence). V was trimmed by 2 bases and J by 0 bases, leaving 5 bases between them. Study-level findings and limits: Sequence data from scalp samples additionally include resident alphabeta T cells of normal skin. Higher clonality was seen in lesional scalp than in normal scalp, especially in alopecia totalis/universalis.

This TCR came from a human donor with alopecia areata. Sequenced material: CD4+ T cells sorted from blood, taken at week 0. The rearrangement joins TRBV30 to TRBJ2-7; unclear D gene. The CDR3 spells CAWSPSSYEQYF. CDR3 nucleotide sequence: TGTGCCTGGAGTCCATCCTCCTACGAGCAGTACTTC.